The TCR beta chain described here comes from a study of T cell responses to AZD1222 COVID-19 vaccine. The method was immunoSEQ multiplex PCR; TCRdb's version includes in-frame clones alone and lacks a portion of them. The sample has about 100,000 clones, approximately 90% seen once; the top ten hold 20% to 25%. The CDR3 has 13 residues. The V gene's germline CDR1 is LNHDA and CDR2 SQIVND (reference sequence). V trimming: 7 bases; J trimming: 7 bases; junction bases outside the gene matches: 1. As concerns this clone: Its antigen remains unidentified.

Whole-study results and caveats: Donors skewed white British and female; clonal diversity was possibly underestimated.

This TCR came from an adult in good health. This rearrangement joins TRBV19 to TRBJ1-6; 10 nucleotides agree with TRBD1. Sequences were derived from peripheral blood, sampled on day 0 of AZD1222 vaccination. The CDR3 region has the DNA TGTGCCAGTATGGACAGGGGGAATTCACCCCTCCACTTT. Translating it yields CASMDRGNSPLHF.